The present T cell receptor beta chain was sequenced within a study of blood T cell repertoires in COVID-19. Study information: Sites in the United States, Italy and Spain provided acute and convalescent COVID-19 samples.

Measured with immunoSEQ multiplex PCR; TCRdb has only the in-frame clones, and not every one. The repertoire has around 470,000 clones, roughly 87% of them found once; the top ten carry roughly 0.84%. With 5 bases clipped from V and 5 bases from J, the junction kept 7 bases outside the gene matches. Germline V gene sequence: CDR1 SNHLY, CDR2 FYNNEI. CDR3 size: 15 residues. This sequence was found in a man aged 18 to 35 with COVID-19, enrolled during active disease. This chain connects TRBV2 to TRBJ2-1, with 9 bases identical to TRBD2. Specimen: peripheral blood. CDR3 loop: CASSRGGRVDNEQFF. The CDR3 DNA reads as TGTGCCAGCAGTCGGGGCGGGAGGGTTGACAATGAGCAGTTCTTC.